This TCR beta chain was retrieved from a study of identical twins. Germline V CDR1 and CDR2: SGHRS, YFSETQ. The CDR3 is made up of 17 amino acids. The ends lost 1 base at V and 7 bases at J; junction bases unmatched: 13. TCRdb recomputed calls from the 5' RACE reads with MiXCR, one row per CDR3 protein. The table lists around 550,000 distinct CDR3 sequences, nearly 15% of them singletons, with roughly 0.42% in the top ten. This clonotype was counted at least ten times. Another study also made use of these data, one on yellow fever vaccine responses in identical twins. That source adds: Vaccine-induced T cell responses in twins were reportedly observed to appear partly convergent, partly personalized.

This TCR was sampled from a woman in her late teens or twenties in good health. The sample taken for sequencing was CD4+ T cells sorted from blood. The chain employs TRBV5-1 and TRBJ2-1; TRBD1 matches 8 bases. CDR3 protein: CASSLRALTGVRNEQFF. The CDR3, as DNA: TGCGCCAGCAGCTTGCGGGCCTTGACAGGGGTGAGGAATGAGCAGTTCTTC.